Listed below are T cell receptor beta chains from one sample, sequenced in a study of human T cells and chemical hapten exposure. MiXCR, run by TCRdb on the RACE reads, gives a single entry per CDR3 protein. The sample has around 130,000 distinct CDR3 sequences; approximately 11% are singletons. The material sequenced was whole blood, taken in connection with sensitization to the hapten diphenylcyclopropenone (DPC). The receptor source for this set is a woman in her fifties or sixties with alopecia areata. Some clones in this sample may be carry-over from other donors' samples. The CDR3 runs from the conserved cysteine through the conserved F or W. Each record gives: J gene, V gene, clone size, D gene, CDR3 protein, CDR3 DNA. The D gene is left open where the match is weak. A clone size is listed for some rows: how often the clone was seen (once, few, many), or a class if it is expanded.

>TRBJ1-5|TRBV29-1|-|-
CSVKSGTNQPQHF
TGCAGCGTGAAGTCAGGGACCAATCAGCCCCAGCATTTT
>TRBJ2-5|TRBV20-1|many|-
CSASSRQVSGRETQYF
TGCAGTGCTAGTTCTCGCCAGGTGTCGGGTCGAGAGACCCAGTACTTC
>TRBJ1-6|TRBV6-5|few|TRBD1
CASSYTGTGPHSPLHF
TGTGCCAGCAGTTACACCGGGACAGGGCCGCATTCACCCCTCCACTTT
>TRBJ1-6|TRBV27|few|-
CASRSEGMGNSPLHF
TGTGCCAGCAGATCAGAGGGAATGGGGAATTCACCCCTCCACTTT
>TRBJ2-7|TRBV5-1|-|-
CASSYRVGRYEQYF
TGCGCCAGCAGCTACAGGGTGGGTAGGTACGAGCAGTACTTC
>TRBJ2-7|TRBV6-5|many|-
CASRRGSSSYEQYF
TGTGCCAGCCGGAGGGGGTCCAGCTCCTACGAGCAGTACTTC
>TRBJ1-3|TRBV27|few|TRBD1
CASSPLGTAIIYF
TGTGCCAGCAGTCCCCTTGGGACAGCCATTATATATTTT
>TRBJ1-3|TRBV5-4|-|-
CASSGGTPFSGNTIYF
TGTGCCAGCAGCGGGGGTACCCCTTTCTCTGGAAACACCATATATTTT
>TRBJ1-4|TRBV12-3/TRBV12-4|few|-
CASSSPDGLNEKLFF
TGTGCCAGCAGTTCACCGGACGGGTTGAATGAAAAACTGTTTTTT
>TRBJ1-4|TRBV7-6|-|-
CASSPFRQGRNEKLFF
TGTGCCAGCAGCCCTTTCAGGCAGGGGAGGAATGAAAAACTGTTTTTT
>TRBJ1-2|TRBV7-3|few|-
CASSPTANYGYTF
TGTGCCAGCAGTCCGACCGCAAACTATGGCTACACCTTC
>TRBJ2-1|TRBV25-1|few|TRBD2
CASSSSSGIWNEQFF
TGTGCCAGCAGTAGCTCTAGCGGGATTTGGAATGAGCAGTTCTTC
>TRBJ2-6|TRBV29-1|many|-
CSVAQASGANVLTF
TGCAGCGTTGCACAGGCCTCTGGGGCCAACGTCCTGACTTTC
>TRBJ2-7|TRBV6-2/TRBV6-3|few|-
CASSYGFRYEQYF
TGTGCCAGCAGTTACGGGTTCCGGTACGAGCAGTACTTC
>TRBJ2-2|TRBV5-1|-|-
CASSSDKGGTGELFF
TGCGCCAGCAGCTCCGACAAGGGGGGGACCGGGGAGCTGTTTTTT
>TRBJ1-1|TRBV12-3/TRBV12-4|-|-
CASSLRQPVNTEAFF
TGTGCCAGCAGTCTACGACAGCCCGTGAACACTGAAGCTTTCTTT
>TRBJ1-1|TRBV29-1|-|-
CSVPGPMNTEAFF
TGCAGCGTCCCGGGGCCCATGAACACTGAAGCTTTCTTT
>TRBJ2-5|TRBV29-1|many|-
CSVEGGAGYETQYF
TGCAGCGTTGAGGGGGGCGCGGGGTACGAGACCCAGTACTTC
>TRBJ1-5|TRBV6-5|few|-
CASKNNRDRNQPQHF
TGTGCCAGCAAAAATAACAGGGATCGCAATCAGCCCCAGCATTTT
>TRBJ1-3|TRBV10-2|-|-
CASAAGNTIYF
TGCGCCAGCGCCGCCGGAAACACCATATATTTT
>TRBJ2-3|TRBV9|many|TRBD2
CASSVAAGAGIGTDTQYF
TGTGCCAGCAGCGTAGCAGCGGGAGCTGGGATAGGCACAGATACGCAGTATTTT